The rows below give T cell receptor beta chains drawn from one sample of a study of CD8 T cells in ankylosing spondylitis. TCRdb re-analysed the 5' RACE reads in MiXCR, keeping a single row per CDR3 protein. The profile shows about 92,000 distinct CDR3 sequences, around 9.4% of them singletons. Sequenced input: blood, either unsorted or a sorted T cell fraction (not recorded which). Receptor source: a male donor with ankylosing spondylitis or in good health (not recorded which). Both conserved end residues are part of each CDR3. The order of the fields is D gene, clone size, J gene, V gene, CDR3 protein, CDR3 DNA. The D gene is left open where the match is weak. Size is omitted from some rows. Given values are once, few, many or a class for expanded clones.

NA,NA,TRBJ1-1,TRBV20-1,CSAVPLKVGKAFF,TGCAGTGCGGTCCCCCTCAAGGTGGGAAAAGCTTTCTTT
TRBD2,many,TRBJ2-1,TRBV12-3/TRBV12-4,CASSLSGGAGNEQFF,TGTGCCAGCAGTTTGTCCGGGGGGGCTGGTAATGAGCAGTTCTTC
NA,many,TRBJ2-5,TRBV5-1,CASSPEAETQYF,TGCGCCAGCAGCCCGGAGGCTGAGACCCAGTACTTC
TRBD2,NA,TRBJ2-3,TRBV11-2,CASSLPAGFSEGSTDTQYF,TGTGCCAGCAGCTTACCAGCGGGGTTTTCCGAGGGAAGCACAGATACGCAGTATTTT
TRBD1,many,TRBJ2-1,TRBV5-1,CASSLRRPVGTGAYNEQFF,TGCGCCAGCAGCTTGAGGCGACCGGTCGGGACAGGGGCATACAATGAGCAGTTCTTC
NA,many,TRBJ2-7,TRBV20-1,CSAQVGDYEQYF,TGCAGTGCCCAAGTCGGGGACTACGAGCAGTACTTC
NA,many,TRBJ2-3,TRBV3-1,CASSLGTTDTQYF,TGTGCCAGCAGCTTAGGAACTACAGATACGCAGTATTTT
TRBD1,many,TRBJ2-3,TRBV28,CASSLPGGADTQYF,TGTGCCAGCAGTTTACCAGGGGGCGCAGATACGCAGTATTTT
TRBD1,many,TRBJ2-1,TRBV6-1,CASSPRQGPNEQFF,TGTGCCAGCAGTCCTAGACAGGGACCCAATGAGCAGTTCTTC
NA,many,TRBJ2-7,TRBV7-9,CASSFGQSYEQYF,TGTGCCAGCAGCTTTGGCCAATCCTACGAGCAGTACTTC
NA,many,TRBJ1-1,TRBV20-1,CSASPGAAAFF,TGCAGTGCTTCTCCGGGTGCTGCAGCTTTCTTT
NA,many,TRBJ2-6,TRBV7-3,CASSPILSGANVLTF,TGTGCCAGCAGCCCGATACTCTCTGGGGCCAACGTCCTGACTTTC
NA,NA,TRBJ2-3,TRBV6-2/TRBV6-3,CASSPPSSADTQYF,TGTGCCAGCAGTCCGCCTAGCTCAGCAGATACGCAGTATTTT
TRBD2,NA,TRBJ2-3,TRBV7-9,CASSLESGVTDTQYF,TGTGCCAGCAGCTTAGAAAGCGGGGTCACAGATACGCAGTATTTT
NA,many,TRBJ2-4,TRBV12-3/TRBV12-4,CASSFIDIAGTLNF,TGTGCCAGCAGTTTTATCGATATTGCCGGGACCCTCAACTTC
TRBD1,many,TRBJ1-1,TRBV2,CASRDRENTEAFF,TGTGCCAGCAGAGACAGGGAGAACACTGAAGCTTTCTTT
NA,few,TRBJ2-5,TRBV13,CASSPAPGLGGETQYF,TGTGCCAGCAGCCCAGCCCCGGGGCTAGGTGGAGAGACCCAGTACTTC
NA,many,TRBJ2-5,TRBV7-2,CASSLRNSGLETQYF,TGTGCCAGCAGCTTACGAAACAGTGGATTAGAGACCCAGTACTTC
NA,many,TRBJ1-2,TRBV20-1,CSARGGISSYGYTF,TGCAGTGCTAGGGGGGGGATATCGAGCTATGGCTACACCTTC
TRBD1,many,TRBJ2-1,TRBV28,CASRGTDRGDNEQFF,TGTGCCAGCAGAGGAACTGACAGGGGGGACAATGAGCAGTTCTTC
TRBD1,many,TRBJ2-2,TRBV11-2,CASSLVLRGQYANGELFF,TGTGCCAGCAGCTTAGTCCTACGGGGACAGTACGCGAACGGGGAGCTGTTTTTT
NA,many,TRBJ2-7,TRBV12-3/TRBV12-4,CASSWDSNSYEQYF,TGTGCCAGCAGTTGGGACTCAAACTCCTACGAGCAGTACTTC
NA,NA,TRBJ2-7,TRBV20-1,CSARGSSRYEQYF,TGCAGTGCGAGGGGCAGTTCCCGCTACGAGCAGTACTTC
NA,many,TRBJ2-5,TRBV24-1,CATSDPRGTQYF,TGTGCCACCAGTGACCCACGGGGGACCCAGTACTTC
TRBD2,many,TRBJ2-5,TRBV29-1,CSVGGRGKRGRETQYF,TGCAGCGTGGGAGGGCGGGGGAAGCGGGGTCGAGAGACCCAGTACTTC
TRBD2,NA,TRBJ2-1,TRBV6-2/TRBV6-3,CASSRTSYNEQFF,TGTGCCAGCAGCAGGACTAGCTACAATGAGCAGTTCTTC
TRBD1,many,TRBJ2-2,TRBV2,CASSERGPNGELFF,TGTGCCAGCAGTGAAAGGGGGCCGAACGGGGAGCTGTTTTTT
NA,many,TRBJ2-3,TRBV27,CASSLGRGRLTPGVSTDTQYF,TGTGCCAGCAGTTTAGGCAGAGGACGCCTAACCCCTGGGGTTAGCACAGATACGCAGTATTTT
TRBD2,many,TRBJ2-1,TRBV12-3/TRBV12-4,CASRPTSGGYNEQFF,TGTGCCAGCAGGCCGACTAGCGGGGGCTACAATGAGCAGTTCTTC
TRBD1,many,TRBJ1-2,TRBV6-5,CASSYSTGDGYTF,TGTGCCAGCAGTTACTCGACAGGGGATGGCTACACCTTC
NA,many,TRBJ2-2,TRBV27,CASSPFPGELFF,TGTGCCAGCAGTCCTTTTCCCGGGGAGCTGTTTTTT
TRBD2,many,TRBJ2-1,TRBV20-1,CSAISSGDRRYNEQFF,TGCAGTGCTATATCCAGCGGGGACCGCCGTTACAATGAGCAGTTCTTC
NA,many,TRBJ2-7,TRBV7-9,CASSLDGTTYEQYF,TGTGCCAGCAGCTTAGATGGGACCACCTACGAGCAGTACTTC
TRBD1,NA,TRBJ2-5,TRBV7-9,CASSLGDRVSETQYF,TGTGCCAGCAGCTTAGGCGACAGGGTTTCGGAGACCCAGTACTTC
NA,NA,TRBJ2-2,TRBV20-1,CSVSYSYTGELFF,TGCAGTGTTTCATACAGCTACACCGGGGAGCTGTTTTTT
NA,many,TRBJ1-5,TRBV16,CASSRTTDSNQPQHF,TGTGCCAGCAGCCGTACGACAGATAGCAATCAGCCCCAGCATTTT
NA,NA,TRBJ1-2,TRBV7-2,CASSHSNYGYTF,TGTGCCAGCAGCCACTCCAACTATGGCTACACCTTC
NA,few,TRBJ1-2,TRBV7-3,CASSLAQGHGYTF,TGTGCCAGCAGCTTAGCTCAGGGCCATGGCTACACCTTC
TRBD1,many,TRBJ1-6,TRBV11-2,CASSSRGGLFYNSPLHF,TGTGCCAGCAGCTCCAGGGGGGGGCTCTTCTATAATTCACCCCTCCACTTT
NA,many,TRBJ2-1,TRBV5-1,CASSYLSYNEQFF,TGCGCCAGCAGCTACCTCTCCTACAATGAGCAGTTCTTC
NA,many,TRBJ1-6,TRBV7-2,CASSLEGLGNSPLHF,TGTGCCAGCAGCTTAGAGGGACTGGGGAATTCACCCCTCCACTTT
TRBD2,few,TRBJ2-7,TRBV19,CASSILAGGTYEQYF,TGTGCCAGTAGTATACTAGCGGGGGGAACCTACGAGCAGTACTTC
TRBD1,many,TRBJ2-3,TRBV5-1,CASRSSGGNTDTQYF,TGCGCCAGCAGAAGTTCAGGGGGTAACACAGATACGCAGTATTTT
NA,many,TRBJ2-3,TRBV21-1,CASSKRSGGAADTQYF,TGTGCCAGCAGCAAAAGGAGCGGGGGGGCCGCAGATACGCAGTATTTT
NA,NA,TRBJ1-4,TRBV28,CASSPRGKATNEKLFF,TGTGCCAGCAGCCCTAGGGGGAAGGCAACTAATGAAAAACTGTTTTTT
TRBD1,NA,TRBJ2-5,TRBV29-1,CSVEFLLGQGLRETQYF,TGCAGCGTTGAATTTTTGCTGGGACAGGGGTTAAGGGAGACCCAGTACTTC
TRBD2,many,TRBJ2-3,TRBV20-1,CSAGGLAGEQYF,TGCAGTGCTGGGGGACTAGCGGGGGAGCAGTATTTT
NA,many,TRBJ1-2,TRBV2,CASSEESRPYGYTF,TGTGCCAGCAGTGAGGAGAGCCGTCCCTATGGCTACACCTTC